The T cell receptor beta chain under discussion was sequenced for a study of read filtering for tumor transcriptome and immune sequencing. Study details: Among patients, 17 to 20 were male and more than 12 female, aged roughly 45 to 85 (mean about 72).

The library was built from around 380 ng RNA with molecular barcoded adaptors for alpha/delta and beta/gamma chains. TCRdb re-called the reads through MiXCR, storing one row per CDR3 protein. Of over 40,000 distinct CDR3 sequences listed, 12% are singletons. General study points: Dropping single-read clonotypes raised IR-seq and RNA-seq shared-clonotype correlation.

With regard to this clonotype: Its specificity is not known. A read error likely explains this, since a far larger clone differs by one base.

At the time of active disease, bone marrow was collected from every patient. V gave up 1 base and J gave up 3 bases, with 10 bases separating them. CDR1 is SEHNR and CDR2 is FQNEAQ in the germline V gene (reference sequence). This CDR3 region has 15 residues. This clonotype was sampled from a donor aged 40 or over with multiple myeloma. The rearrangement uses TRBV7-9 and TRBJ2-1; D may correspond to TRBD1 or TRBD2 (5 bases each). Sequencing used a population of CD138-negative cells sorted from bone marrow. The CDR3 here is CASSLDMGDYNEQFF. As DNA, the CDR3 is TGTGCCAGCAGCTTAGACATGGGGGACTACAATGAGCAGTTCTTC.